These 11 T cell receptor beta chains came from one sample sequenced in a study of cytomegalovirus exposure and HLA in healthy donors. Use of 60 Vbeta and 13 Jbeta primers characterized the PCR. Sequenced by immunoSEQ multiplex PCR; TCRdb stores in-frame clones only, minus some. This repertoire includes around 100,000 clones. Material for sequencing was PBMCs. Receptor source: a man aged 50 or older in good health and CMV-seronegative.

This chain uses TRBV7-9 with TRBJ1-3; no clear D. Trimming shortened V by 6 bases and J by 2 bases, and 8 bases separated the two germline ends. Germline V lookup: CDR1 SEHNR, CDR2 FQNEAQ (reference sequence). This CDR3 is 13 amino acids long. CDR3 region: CASSLYPGNTIYF. CDR3 DNA: TGTGCCAGCAGTTTATATCCTGGAAACACCATATATTTT.

This chain links TRBV9 with TRBJ2-2; 7 bases align to TRBD1. With 2 bases clipped from V and 3 bases from J, the junction kept 4 bases outside the gene matches. This CDR3 is 15 amino acids long. Germline assignment: CDR1 SGDLS and CDR2 YYNGEE. DNA of the CDR3: TGTGCCAGCAGCGTCCGAACAGGGGACACCGGGGAGCTGTTTTTT. Translation gives CASSVRTGDTGELFF.

V gene TRBV7-8 combines with J gene TRBJ2-3; 7 positions match TRBD2. Looked up from germline, CDR1 is SGHVS and CDR2 is FQNEAQ. Germline trimming cut 1 base from V and 6 bases from J; bases unmatched to any gene: 10. This CDR3 comprises 16 residues. CDR3 protein: CASSLVFAGEADTQYF. The CDR3, as DNA: TGTGCCAGCAGCTTAGTATTCGCGGGAGAGGCCGATACGCAGTATTTT. The full variable domain, with the rest looked up from reference TRBV7-8 and TRBJ2-3, is GAGVSQSPRYKVAKRGQDVALRCDPISGHVSLFWYQQALGQGPEFLTYFQNEAQLDKSGLPSDRFFAERPEGSVSTLKIQRTQQEDSAVYLCASSLVFAGEADTQYFGPGTRLTVL.

The chain combines TRBV18 with TRBJ1-2; D may be TRBD1 (5 bases). The CDR3 extends over 14 amino acids. Trimming cost V 6 bases and J 1 base, with 12 bases left between them. The germline gives CDR1 KGHSH, CDR2 LQKENI. The CDR3 DNA is TGTGCCAGCTCCCGGGACTCTGTTAACTATGGCTACACCTTC. It is translated as CASSRDSVNYGYTF.

The chain uses TRBV7-3 and TRBJ2-5, with 10 bases fitting TRBD2. J gave up 5 bases and V 2 bases, and 5 bases lay outside the gene matches. Germline CDR1 is SGHTA and CDR2 is FQGTGA. The CDR3 has 15 amino acids. The CDR3 loop reads CASSLSSGSPETQYF. CDR3 coding DNA: TGTGCCAGCAGCTTATCTAGCGGGAGTCCGGAGACCCAGTACTTC.

The chain uses TRBV11-3 and TRBJ2-2; D possibly corresponds to TRBD1 (6 bases). Per germline, CDR1 SGHNT and CDR2 YENEEA. This CDR3 region has 16 residues. The ends were cut back, 3 bases at V and 0 bases at J, with 11 bases in the middle. For the CDR3, the DNA is TGTGCCAGCAGCTTTAGGACAGCTACGAACACCGGGGAGCTGTTTTTT. Translated, it gives CASSFRTATNTGELFF. Using reference TRBV11-3 and TRBJ2-2 for the parts outside the CDR3, the full variable domain is EAGVVQSPRYKIIEKKQPVAFWCNPISGHNTLYWYLQNLGQGPELLIRYENEEAVDDSQLPKDRFSAERLKGVDSTLKIQPAELGDSAVYLCASSFRTATNTGELFFGEGSRLTVL.

This chain links TRBV11-3 with TRBJ1-1; D gene ambiguous. Trimming stripped 1 base from V and 4 bases from J, with 13 bases between. CDR1 is SGHNT and CDR2 is YENEEA in the germline V gene. CDR3 length equals 15 residues. The CDR3 loop reads CASSLARGSGTEAFF. DNA of the CDR3: TGTGCCAGCAGCTTAGCCCGAGGGAGTGGCACTGAAGCTTTCTTT.

The gene calls are TRBV6-5 and TRBJ1-1; 11 positions agree with TRBD1. The CDR3 contains 16 residues. In germline, CDR1 is MNHEY, CDR2 SVGAGI. The J segment lost 2 bases and the V segment lost 0 bases, leaving 2 bases of the junction unmatched. CDR3: CASSYSGTGGNTEAFF. DNA of the CDR3: TGTGCCAGCAGTTACTCAGGGACAGGGGGAAACACTGAAGCTTTCTTT.

V gene TRBV4-1 combines with J gene TRBJ1-5; maybe TRBD1 (5 bases). The CDR3 runs to 15 residues. CDR1 is MGHRA, CDR2 YSYEKL, per germline. Trimming pared 1 base from V and 4 bases from J, leaving 11 bases between. The CDR3 is CASSQAGRGNQPQHF. Written as DNA, the CDR3 is TGCGCCAGCAGCCAAGCAGGGCGGGGGAATCAGCCCCAGCATTTT.

The chain joins TRBV7-2 to TRBJ2-1; 8 nucleotides match TRBD2. Germline V CDR1 and CDR2: SGHTA, FQGNSA. CDR3 length: 16 amino acids. V was pared by 7 bases and J by 7 bases, with 15 bases of the junction left unmatched. CDR3 in DNA: TGTGCCAGCACCCCTAGTGGGGTAGCGGGGTGGAATGAGCAGTTCTTC. As protein: CASTPSGVAGWNEQFF. Full variable domain (missing parts from reference TRBV7-2 and TRBJ2-1): GAGVSQSPSNKVTEKGKDVELRCDPISGHTALYWYRQSLGQGLEFLIYFQGNSAPDKSGLPSDRFSAERTGGSVSTLTIQRTQQEDSAVYLCASTPSGVAGWNEQFFGPGTRLTVL.

CDR3 residues: CASSFWGAASGANVLTF. CDR3 bases: TGTGCCAGCAGCTTCTGGGGAGCGGCTAGCGGGGCCAACGTCCTGACTTTC. The V and J genes are TRBV11-2 and TRBJ2-6; TRBD2 might be the D (5 bases). Germline V lookup: CDR1 SGHAT, CDR2 FQNNGV. The CDR3 spans 17 residues. V was clipped by 3 bases and J by 4 bases, with 16 bases between them.